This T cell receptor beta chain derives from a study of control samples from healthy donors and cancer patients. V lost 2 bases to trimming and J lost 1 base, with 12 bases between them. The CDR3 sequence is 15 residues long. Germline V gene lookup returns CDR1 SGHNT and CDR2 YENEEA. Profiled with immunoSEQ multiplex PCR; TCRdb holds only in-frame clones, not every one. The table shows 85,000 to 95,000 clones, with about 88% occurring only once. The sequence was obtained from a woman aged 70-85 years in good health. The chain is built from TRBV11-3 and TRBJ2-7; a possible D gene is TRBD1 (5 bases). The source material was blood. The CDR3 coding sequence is TGTGCCAGCAGCTTAAATACAGGTCCATCCTACGAGCAGTACTTC. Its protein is CASSLNTGPSYEQYF.